What follows are 9 T cell receptor beta chains derived from one specimen sequenced in a study of blood T cells in healthy people across ages. Next came a second PCR, run for 7 to 11 cycles, which used a sample-barcoded 5' primer along with a J-beta primer mix. From the 5' RACE reads, TCRdb called clonotypes with MiXCR, one entry per CDR3 protein. The sample lists some 670,000 distinct CDR3 sequences, roughly half occurring once. The specimen sequenced was blood. These receptors were obtained from a woman of 80 years or more in good health.

The chain recombines TRBV7-2 with TRBJ1-2; maybe TRBD1 (5 bases). Between the trimmed V and J ends, which lost 1 base and 8 bases, there was a span of 11 bases. This CDR3 has 13 residues. CDR1 and CDR2 (germline): SGHTA, FQGNSA. CDR3 region: CASSLVRGDGYTF. The CDR3 region has the DNA TGTGCCAGCAGCTTAGTAAGGGGTGACGGCTACACCTTC.

A note on this clonotype: One junction end does not reproduce the germline sequence, and a read error may be involved. The V and J genes are TRBV4-1 and TRBJ1-5; D may be TRBD1 (5 bases). The CDR3 totals 17 residues. The germline CDR1 and CDR2 sequences are MGHRA and YSYEKL. Written as DNA, the CDR3 is TGCACCAGCAGCCAAGATCCGGGGGTTCTCACGAATCAGCCCCAGCATTTT. Translation: CTSSQDPGVLTNQPQHF.

This chain links TRBV20-1 with TRBJ1-3, with D possibly matching TRBD1 (5 bases). Germline V lookup: CDR1 DFQATT, CDR2 SNEGSKA (reference sequence). The V gene lost 6 bases and the J gene lost 1 base, with 13 bases spanning the gap. This CDR3 region has 14 residues. The CDR3 sequence is CSAQRGTSGNTIYF. In DNA, the CDR3 is TGCAGTGCGCAGCGGGGGACTTCTGGAAACACCATATATTTT.

Note on this clonotype: A much more abundant neighbour one base away suggests this may be a read error. The genes are TRBV28 and TRBJ2-1; 7 positions agree with TRBD1. The germline gives CDR1 MDHEN, CDR2 SYDVKM. The CDR3 spans 14 residues. CDR3 sequence: CASSLEGARNGQFF. CDR3 DNA: TGTGCCAGCAGTCTAGAGGGGGCACGCAATGGGCAGTTCTTC.

The gene calls are TRBV6-2 or TRBV6-3 and TRBJ2-2; tentative D call: TRBD1 (6 bases). V lost 2 bases and J lost 3, with 10 bases in between. From germline, CDR1 is MNHEY and CDR2 SVGEGT. This CDR3 contains 15 residues. The CDR3 region is CASSYVQGHTGELFF. CDR3 in DNA: TGTGCCAGCAGTTACGTCCAGGGGCACACCGGGGAGCTGTTTTTT.

The chain carries TRBV4-1 and TRBJ2-3; possible D gene TRBD2, 5 bases. Trimming took 4 bases from V and 3 from J, leaving 17 bases between them. The CDR3 is made up of 16 amino acids. Germline-derived CDR1 and CDR2 are MGHRA and YSYEKL. CDR3 loop: CASSRTPLLGTDTQYF. The CDR3 DNA follows: TGCGCCAGCAGCCGGACCCCGCTACTAGGGACAGATACGCAGTATTTT.

About this clonotype: Possible read error: a much larger clone is one base away. This chain uses TRBV5-1 with TRBJ2-5, with a tentative D call TRBD1 (5 bases). Germline CDR1 reads SGHRS; CDR2 reads YFSETQ. This CDR3 is built from 14 residues. The CDR3 region is CAGSFQGNQETQYF. The DNA of the CDR3 is TGCGCCGGCAGCTTCCAGGGCAACCAAGAGACCCAGTACTTC.

The chain has TRBV25-1 and TRBJ2-7; maybe TRBD2 (5 bases). Deletions cut 7 bases from V and 4 bases from J, with 8 bases between. CDR3 length: 11 amino acids. Germline loops: CDR1 MGHDK, CDR2 SYGVNS. CDR3 sequence reads: CASIGGYEQYF. The CDR3 region has the DNA TGTGCCAGCATAGGCGGGTACGAGCAGTACTTC.

This clonotype was seen at least ten times. The V and J genes are TRBV6-6 and TRBJ2-1; 7 nucleotides agree with TRBD2. The V gene end was trimmed by 2 bases and the J gene end by 5 bases; junction bases not matched to a gene: 6. The CDR3 is 15 amino acids. Germline-derived CDR1 and CDR2 are MNHNY and SVGAGI (reference sequence). DNA of the CDR3: TGTGCCAGCAGTTACCCAGTCCGGGGGGACAATGAGCAGTTCTTC. As protein: CASSYPVRGDNEQFF.